This T cell receptor beta chain appears in the sequencing data of a study of T cell repertoires in cytomegalovirus infection. About the research overall: Alongside well-studied HLA-B-restricted CMV epitopes, recently identified HLA-C-restricted CMV epitopes were also used. In public TCR beta signatures, there were indications of both CMV infection and matching HLA type. Study-level findings and limits: Pooled public TCR beta family frequency picked out CMV carriers with the relevant HLA. Predominance within the ex vivo response was attributable to HLA-C-restricted CMV-specific TCR beta clonotypes.

CDR3 length equals 13 residues. Germline assignment: CDR1 LNHDA and CDR2 SQIVND (reference sequence). V lost 8 bases to trimming and J lost 6 bases; unmatched junction nucleotides: 8. Concerning this clonotype itself: Its antigen is unidentified.

TCRdb reprocessed the reads via MiXCR and lists one record per CDR3 protein. Among about 220,000 distinct CDR3 sequences, 30% to 45% were seen once, and the ten largest hold approximately 60%. The material sequenced was CD8+ T cells from cultured PBMCs, taken from culture after CMV antigen stimulation. This clonotype originated in a human donor in good health (CMV status not recorded). Some clones in this sample may be carry-over from other donors' samples. This chain connects TRBV19 to TRBJ2-7, with TRBD1 matching over 9 bases. The CDR3 protein is CASGTGNRGEQYF. DNA for the CDR3: TGTGCCAGTGGGACAGGGAATAGAGGCGAGCAGTACTTC.